The T cell receptor beta chain under discussion was sequenced for a study of T cell responses to AZD1222 COVID-19 vaccine. Profiled with immunoSEQ multiplex PCR; TCRdb holds only in-frame clones, not every one. The sample consists of some 200,000 clones, 90% to 95% of them appearing once. Comments on this clone: Its antigen is undetermined.

Study observations and caveats: Reportedly, nearly half the spike-specific TCRs target unmutated variant regions. There were repertoire samples only from the period after the peak T cell response. Mostly white British, mostly female donors; authors suggested clonal diversity may be underestimated.

There are 13 residues in the CDR3. The V gene's germline CDR1 is SGHDT and CDR2 YYEEEE. Trimming took 2 bases from V and 4 from J; bases not matched to a gene: 0. Here the sequenced sample was peripheral blood, taken 28 days after the second AZD1222 dose. This TCR was sampled from an adult who received the AZD1222 COVID-19 vaccine. The chain has TRBV5-6 and TRBJ1-5; 7 nucleotides line up with TRBD1. The CDR3 nucleotides are TGTGCCAGCAGCTTACAGGGGAATCAGCCCCAGCATTTT. This translates into CASSLQGNQPQHF.